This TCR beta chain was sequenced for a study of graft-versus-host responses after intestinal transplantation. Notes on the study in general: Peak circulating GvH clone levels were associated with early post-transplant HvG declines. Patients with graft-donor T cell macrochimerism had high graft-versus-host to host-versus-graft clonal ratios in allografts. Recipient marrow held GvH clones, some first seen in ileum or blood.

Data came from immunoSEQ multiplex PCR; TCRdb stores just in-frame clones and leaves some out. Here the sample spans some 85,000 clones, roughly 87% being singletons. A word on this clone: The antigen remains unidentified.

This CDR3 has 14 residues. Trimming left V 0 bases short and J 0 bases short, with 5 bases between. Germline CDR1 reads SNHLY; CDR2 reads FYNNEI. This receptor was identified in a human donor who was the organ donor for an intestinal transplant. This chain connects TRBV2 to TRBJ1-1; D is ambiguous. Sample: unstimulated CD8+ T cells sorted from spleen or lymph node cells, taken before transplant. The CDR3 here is CASSEAWMNTEAFF. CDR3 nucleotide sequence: TGTGCCAGCAGTGAAGCGTGGATGAACACTGAAGCTTTCTTT.